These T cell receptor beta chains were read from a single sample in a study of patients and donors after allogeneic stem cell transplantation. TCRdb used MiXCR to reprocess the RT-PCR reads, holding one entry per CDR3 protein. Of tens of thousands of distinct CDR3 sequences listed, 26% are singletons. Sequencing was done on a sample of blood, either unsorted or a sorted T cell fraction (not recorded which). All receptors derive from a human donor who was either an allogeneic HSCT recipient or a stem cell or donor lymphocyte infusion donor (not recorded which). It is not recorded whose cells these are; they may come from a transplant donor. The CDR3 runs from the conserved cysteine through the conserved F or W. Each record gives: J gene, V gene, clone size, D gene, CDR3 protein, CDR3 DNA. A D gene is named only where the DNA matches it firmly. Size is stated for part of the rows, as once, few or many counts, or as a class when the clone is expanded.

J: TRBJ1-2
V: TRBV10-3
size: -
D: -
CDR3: CAISPRGKSYGYTF
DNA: TGTGCCATCAGTCCCCGAGGGAAAAGCTATGGCTACACCTTC

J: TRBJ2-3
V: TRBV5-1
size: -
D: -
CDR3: CASSFERGRDTQYF
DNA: TGCGCCAGCAGCTTCGAGAGGGGAAGAGATACGCAGTATTTT

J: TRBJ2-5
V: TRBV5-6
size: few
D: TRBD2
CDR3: CASSVAGPETQYF
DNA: TGTGCCAGCAGCGTAGCGGGGCCAGAGACCCAGTACTTC

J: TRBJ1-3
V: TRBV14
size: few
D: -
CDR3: CASSPGAGSGNTIYF
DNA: TGTGCCAGCAGCCCTGGAGCAGGGTCTGGAAACACCATATATTTT

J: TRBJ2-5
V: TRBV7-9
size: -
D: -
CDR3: CASSLNRDKNFPYQETQYF
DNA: TGTGCCAGCAGCTTGAACCGGGACAAGAACTTCCCGTACCAAGAGACCCAGTACTTC

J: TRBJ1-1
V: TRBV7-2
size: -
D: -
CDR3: CASSLLPETEAFF
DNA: TGTGCCAGCAGCTTATTGCCGGAAACTGAAGCTTTCTTT

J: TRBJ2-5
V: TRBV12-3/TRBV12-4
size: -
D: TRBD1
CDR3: CASSSGQGGEETQYF
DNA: TGTGCCAGCAGTTCCGGACAGGGCGGGGAGGAGACCCAGTACTTC

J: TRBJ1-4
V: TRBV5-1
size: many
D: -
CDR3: CASSLSGEKLFF
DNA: TGCGCCAGCAGCCTCTCAGGGGAAAAACTGTTTTTT

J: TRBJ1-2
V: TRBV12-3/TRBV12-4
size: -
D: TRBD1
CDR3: CASSPRTGFYGYTF
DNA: TGTGCCAGCAGTCCGAGGACAGGGTTTTATGGCTACACCTTC

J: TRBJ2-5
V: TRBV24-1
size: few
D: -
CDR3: CATSDLNGRGTQYF
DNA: TGTGCCACCAGTGATTTGAACGGGCGTGGGACCCAGTACTTC

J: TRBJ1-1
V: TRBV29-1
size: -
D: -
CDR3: CSVYAPASTEAFF
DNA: TGCAGCGTCTATGCCCCAGCTAGCACTGAAGCTTTCTTT

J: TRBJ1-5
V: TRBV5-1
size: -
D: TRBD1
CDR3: CASSLEGQGIQPQHF
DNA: TGCGCCAGCAGCTTGGAGGGACAGGGAATTCAGCCCCAGCATTTT

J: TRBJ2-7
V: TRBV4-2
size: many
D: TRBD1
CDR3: CASSQYGQGADAYEQYF
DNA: TGTGCCAGCAGCCAATACGGACAGGGGGCGGATGCCTACGAGCAGTACTTC

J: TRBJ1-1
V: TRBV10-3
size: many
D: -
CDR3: CAISLAGPEAFF
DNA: TGTGCCATCAGCCTCGCGGGCCCTGAAGCTTTCTTT

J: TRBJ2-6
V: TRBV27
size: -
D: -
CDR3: CASSAPSKVSSGANVLTF
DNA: TGTGCCAGCAGCGCCCCATCCAAGGTGTCTTCGGGGGCCAACGTCCTGACTTTC

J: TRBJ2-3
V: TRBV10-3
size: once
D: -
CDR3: CAISAPLGGARADTQYF
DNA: TGTGCCATCAGTGCCCCCCTGGGGGGAGCGAGGGCAGATACGCAGTATTTT

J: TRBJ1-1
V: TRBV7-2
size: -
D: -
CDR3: CASSLQPNTEAFF
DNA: TGTGCCAGCAGCTTACAGCCAAACACTGAAGCTTTCTTT

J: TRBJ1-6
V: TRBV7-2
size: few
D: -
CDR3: CASSFEGSYNSPLHF
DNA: TGTGCCAGCAGCTTCGAGGGGTCCTATAATTCACCCCTCCACTTT

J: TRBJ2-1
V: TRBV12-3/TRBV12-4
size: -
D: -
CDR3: CASSSLATDEQFF
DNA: TGTGCCAGCAGTTCTCTAGCAACGGATGAGCAGTTCTTC

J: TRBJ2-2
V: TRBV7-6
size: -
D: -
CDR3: CASSLLTHASNTGELFF
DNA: TGTGCCAGCAGCTTACTAACTCACGCATCGAACACCGGGGAGCTGTTTTTT

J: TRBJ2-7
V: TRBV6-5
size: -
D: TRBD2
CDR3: CASSYQAGGSYEQYF
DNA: TGTGCCAGCAGCTACCAAGCGGGGGGTTCCTACGAGCAGTACTTC

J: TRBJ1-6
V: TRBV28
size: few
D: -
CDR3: CASSYGPGPRSNSPLHF
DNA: TGTGCCAGCAGTTACGGTCCCGGGCCCCGGAGTAATTCACCCCTCCACTTT

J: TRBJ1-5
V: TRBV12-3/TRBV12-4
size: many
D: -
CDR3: CASSPRVGQPQHF
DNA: TGTGCCAGCAGCCCCAGGGTTGGGCAGCCCCAGCATTTT

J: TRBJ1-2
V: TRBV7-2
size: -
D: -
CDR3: CASSPLQETYGYTF
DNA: TGTGCCAGCAGCCCATTACAGGAAACCTATGGCTACACCTTC

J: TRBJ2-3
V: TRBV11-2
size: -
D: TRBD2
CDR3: CASSFWREGMDTQYF
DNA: TGTGCCAGCAGCTTTTGGCGGGAGGGCATGGATACGCAGTATTTT

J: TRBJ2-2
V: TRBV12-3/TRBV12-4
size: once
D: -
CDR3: CASRESGLNTGELFF
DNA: TGTGCCAGCAGAGAGTCAGGATTAAACACCGGGGAGCTGTTTTTT

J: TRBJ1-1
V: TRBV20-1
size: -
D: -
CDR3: CSAPREAEAFF
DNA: TGCAGTGCCCCCAGGGAGGCTGAAGCTTTCTTT

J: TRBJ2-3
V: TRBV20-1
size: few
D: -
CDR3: CSAPAVRGRSTDTQYF
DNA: TGCAGTGCTCCCGCGGTGCGGGGACGGTCTACAGATACGCAGTATTTT

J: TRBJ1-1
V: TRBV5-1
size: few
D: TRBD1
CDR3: CASSLVGQGRTEAFF
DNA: TGCGCCAGCAGCTTGGTCGGACAGGGACGCACTGAAGCTTTCTTT

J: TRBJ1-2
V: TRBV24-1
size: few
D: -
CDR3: CATSDSSYGYTF
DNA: TGTGCCACCAGTGATTCTTCCTATGGCTACACCTTC

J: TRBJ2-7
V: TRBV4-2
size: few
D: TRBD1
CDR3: CASSRGTGSSYEQYF
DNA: TGTGCCAGCAGCCGCGGGACAGGGAGCTCCTACGAGCAGTACTTC

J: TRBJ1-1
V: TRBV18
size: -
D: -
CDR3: CASSPRKEHALNTEAFF
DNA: TGTGCCAGCTCACCACGTAAGGAGCACGCTCTGAACACTGAAGCTTTCTTT

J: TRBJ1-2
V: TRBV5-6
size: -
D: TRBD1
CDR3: CASSPNRDRGRRNYGYTF
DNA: TGTGCCAGCAGCCCGAACCGGGACAGGGGGCGCAGGAACTATGGCTACACCTTC

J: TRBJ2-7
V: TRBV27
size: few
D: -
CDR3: CASSYRARYEQYF
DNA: TGTGCCAGCAGTTACCGGGCCCGCTACGAGCAGTACTTC

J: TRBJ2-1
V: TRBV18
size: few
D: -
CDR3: CASTPRESYNEQFF
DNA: TGTGCCAGCACACCACGGGAGTCCTACAATGAGCAGTTCTTC

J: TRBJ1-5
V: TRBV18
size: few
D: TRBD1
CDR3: CASSLSTGDNQPQHF
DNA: TGTGCCAGCTCGCTATCGACAGGGGACAATCAGCCCCAGCATTTT

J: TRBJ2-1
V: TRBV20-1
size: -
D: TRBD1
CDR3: CSARDGGQGSNEQFF
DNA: TGCAGTGCTAGAGATGGAGGACAGGGGAGTAATGAGCAGTTCTTC

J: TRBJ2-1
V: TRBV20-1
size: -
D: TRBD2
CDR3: CSARGGGSGTYNEQFF
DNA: TGCAGTGCTAGAGGGGGTGGTAGCGGGACCTACAATGAGCAGTTCTTC

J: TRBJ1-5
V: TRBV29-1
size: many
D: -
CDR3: CSVDQGTGQPQHF
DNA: TGCAGCGTTGATCAGGGTACGGGGCAGCCCCAGCATTTT

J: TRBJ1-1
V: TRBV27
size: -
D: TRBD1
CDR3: CASSPLGTVGRAFF
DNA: TGTGCCAGCAGTCCCCTAGGGACAGTCGGGAGGGCTTTCTTT

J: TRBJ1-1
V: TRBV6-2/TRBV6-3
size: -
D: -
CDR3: CASSYGGSTEAFF
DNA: TGTGCCAGCAGTTACGGGGGCAGCACTGAAGCTTTCTTT

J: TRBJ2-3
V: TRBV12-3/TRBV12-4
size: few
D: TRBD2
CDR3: CASSLGGFRDTQYF
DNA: TGTGCCAGCAGTTTGGGGGGGTTCAGGGATACGCAGTATTTT

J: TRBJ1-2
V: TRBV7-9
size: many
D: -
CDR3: CASSFSPSNYGYTF
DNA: TGTGCCAGCAGCTTTTCACCTTCTAACTATGGCTACACCTTC

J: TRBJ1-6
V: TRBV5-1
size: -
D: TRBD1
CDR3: CASSLALGTGGNRSPLHF
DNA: TGCGCCAGCAGCTTGGCGCTGGGGACAGGGGGCAATCGGTCACCCCTCCACTTT

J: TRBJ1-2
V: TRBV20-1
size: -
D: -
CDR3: CLATAGERGYTF
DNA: TGCCTCGCAACAGCAGGGGAAAGGGGCTACACCTTC

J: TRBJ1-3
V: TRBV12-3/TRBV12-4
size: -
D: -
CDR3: CASRRGNTIYF
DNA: TGTGCCAGCAGACGTGGAAACACCATATATTTT

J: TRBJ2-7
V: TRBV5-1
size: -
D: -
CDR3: CASSQAGGSYEQYF
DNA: TGCGCCAGCAGCCAAGCGGGCGGGTCATACGAGCAGTACTTC

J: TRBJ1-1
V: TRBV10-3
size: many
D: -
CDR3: CAISAYILAGTEAFF
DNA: TGTGCCATCAGTGCCTATATCCTAGCGGGGACTGAAGCTTTCTTT

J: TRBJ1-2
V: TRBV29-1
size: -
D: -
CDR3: CSAITPENYGYTF
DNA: TGCAGCGCCATCACTCCAGAAAACTATGGCTACACCTTC

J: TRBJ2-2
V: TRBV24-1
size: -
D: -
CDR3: CATGRVPGELFF
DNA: TGTGCCACCGGCAGGGTTCCCGGGGAGCTGTTTTTT

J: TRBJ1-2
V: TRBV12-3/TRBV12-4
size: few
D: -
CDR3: CASSPGRGGANYGYTF
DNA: TGTGCCAGCAGCCCCGGGCGGGGGGGCGCGAACTATGGCTACACCTTC

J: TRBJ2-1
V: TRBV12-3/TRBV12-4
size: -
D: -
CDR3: CASSLARWGGYNEQFF
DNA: TGTGCCAGCAGTTTAGCGCGTTGGGGAGGCTACAATGAGCAGTTCTTC

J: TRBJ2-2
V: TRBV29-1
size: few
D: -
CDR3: CSVEGLFNTGELFF
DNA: TGCAGCGTTGAAGGGCTGTTCAACACCGGGGAGCTGTTTTTT